These T cell receptor beta chains were read from a single sample in a study of a mutant IDH1 vaccine in newly diagnosed glioma. Data came from immunoSEQ multiplex PCR; TCRdb stores just in-frame clones and leaves some out. The sample includes tens of thousands of clones, 70% to 90% of them seen just once. This sample comprised PBMCs, obtained from a glioma patient treated with radiotherapy, temozolomide or both. Source of these receptors: a man between 35 and 55 years old with glioma. Each CDR3 is given with its conserved first and last residue. The D gene is left open where the match is weak. Expanded clones get a size class; other rows say once, few or many, or leave the size out.

size	V	J	D	CDR3	DNA
.	TRBV2	TRBJ1-1	.	CATLLDRNTEAFF	TGTGCCACCCTCCTGGACAGGAACACTGAAGCTTTCTTT
.	TRBV6-5	TRBJ1-2	.	CASSSGLANYGYTF	TGTGCCAGCAGTTCGGGGTTAGCTAACTATGGCTACACCTTC
.	TRBV14	TRBJ1-2	TRBD1	CASSQDRTGPVGGYTF	TGTGCCAGCAGCCAAGACCGGACAGGGCCCGTGGGGGGCTACACCTTC
.	TRBV11-2	TRBJ2-3	TRBD2	CASSLGSAGGLADTQYF	TGTGCCAGCAGCTTAGGGTCAGCGGGGGGGCTTGCAGATACGCAGTATTTT
.	TRBV30	TRBJ1-1	TRBD1	CAWSQLGQGNTEAFF	TGTGCCTGGAGTCAACTGGGACAGGGTAACACTGAAGCTTTCTTT
few	TRBV29-1	TRBJ1-3	.	CSVAGDSGNTIYF	TGCAGCGTTGCGGGGGACTCTGGAAACACCATATATTTT
.	TRBV4-3	TRBJ1-4	.	CASSPRNLEKLFF	TGCGCCAGCAGCCCGCGAAACTTGGAAAAACTGTTTTTT
.	TRBV7-8	TRBJ1-5	.	CASSLAGGYQPQHF	TGTGCCAGCAGCTTAGCAGGGGGTTATCAGCCCCAGCATTTT
.	TRBV6-5	TRBJ1-2	.	CASSYGAAHYYGYTF	TGTGCCAGCAGTTACGGGGCCGCTCACTACTATGGCTACACCTTC
.	TRBV5-4	TRBJ1-2	.	CASSLVGLDYGYTF	TGTGCCAGCAGCTTGGTGGGTCTAGACTATGGCTACACCTTC
once	TRBV5-5	TRBJ1-4	.	CASSSFYGATQNEKLFF	TGTGCCAGCAGCTCGTTCTACGGGGCGACTCAAAATGAAAAACTGTTTTTT
.	TRBV4-1	TRBJ2-3	.	CASSPRTTTTDTQYF	TGCGCCAGCAGCCCACGGACTACCACCACAGATACGCAGTATTTT
.	TRBV11-2	TRBJ1-4	.	CASSPWGAREKLFF	TGTGCCAGCAGCCCCTGGGGGGCACGTGAAAAACTGTTTTTT
.	TRBV10-3	TRBJ2-1	.	CAISGQNSYNEQFF	TGTGCCATCAGTGGGCAGAACTCCTACAATGAGCAGTTCTTC
.	TRBV5-6	TRBJ2-5	TRBD1	CASSLGGTGGLETQYF	TGTGCCAGCAGCTTGGGGGGGACAGGGGGCTTGGAGACCCAGTACTTC
.	TRBV29-1	TRBJ1-1	.	CSVGRAEGTEAFF	TGCAGCGTTGGGAGGGCCGAGGGGACTGAAGCTTTCTTT
.	TRBV7-6	TRBJ1-1	.	CASSIADMNTEAFF	TGTGCCAGCAGCATCGCCGACATGAACACTGAAGCTTTCTTT
medium-sized	TRBV21-1	TRBJ2-6	.	CASSNGDREVITGANVLTF	TGTGCCAGCAGCAATGGGGACAGGGAAGTGATAACTGGGGCCAACGTCCTGACTTTC
.	TRBV5-1	TRBJ2-7	.	CASSFRDGTYEQYF	TGCGCCAGCAGCTTCCGGGACGGGACCTACGAGCAGTACTTC
.	TRBV30	TRBJ1-1	.	CAWSVKTLTEAFF	TGTGCCTGGAGTGTAAAGACCCTGACTGAAGCTTTCTTT
.	TRBV9	TRBJ1-1	.	CASSVEEGVTEAFF	TGTGCCAGCAGCGTAGAGGAGGGGGTCACTGAAGCTTTCTTT
.	TRBV5-6	TRBJ1-1	TRBD1	CASSLTGGNTEAFF	TGTGCCAGCAGCTTGACAGGGGGGAACACTGAAGCTTTCTTT
.	TRBV7-2	TRBJ2-7	.	CASSSTYGGGHIVYEQYF	TGTGCCAGCAGCTCCACATATGGCGGGGGACACATCGTATACGAGCAGTACTTC